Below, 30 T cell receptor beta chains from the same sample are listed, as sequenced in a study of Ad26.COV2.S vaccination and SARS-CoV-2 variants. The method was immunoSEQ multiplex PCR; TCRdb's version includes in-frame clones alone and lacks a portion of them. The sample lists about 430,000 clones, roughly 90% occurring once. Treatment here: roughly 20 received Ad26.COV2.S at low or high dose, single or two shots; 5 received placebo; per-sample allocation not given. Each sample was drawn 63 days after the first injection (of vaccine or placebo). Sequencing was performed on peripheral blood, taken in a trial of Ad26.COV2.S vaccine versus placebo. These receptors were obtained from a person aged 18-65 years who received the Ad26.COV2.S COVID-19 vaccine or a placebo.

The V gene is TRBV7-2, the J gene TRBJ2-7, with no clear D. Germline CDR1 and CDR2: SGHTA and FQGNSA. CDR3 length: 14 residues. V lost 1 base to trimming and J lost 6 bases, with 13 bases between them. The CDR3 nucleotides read TGTGCCAGCAGCTTAGGAGTGGGCGCGGCCGAGCAGTACTTC. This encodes CASSLGVGAAEQYF. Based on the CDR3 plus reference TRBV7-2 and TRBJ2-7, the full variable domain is GAGVSQSPSNKVTEKGKDVELRCDPISGHTALYWYRQSLGQGLEFLIYFQGNSAPDKSGLPSDRFSAERTGGSVSTLTIQRTQQEDSAVYLCASSLGVGAAEQYFGPGTRLTVT.

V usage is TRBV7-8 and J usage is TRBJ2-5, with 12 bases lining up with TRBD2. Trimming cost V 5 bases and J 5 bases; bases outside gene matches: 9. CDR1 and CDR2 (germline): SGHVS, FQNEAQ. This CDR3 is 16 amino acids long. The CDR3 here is CASSPRTSGVRETQYF. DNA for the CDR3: TGTGCCAGCAGCCCCAGGACTAGCGGGGTGAGGGAGACCCAGTACTTC.

CDR3 region: CASSPLDRDYGYTF. The CDR3 region has the DNA TGTGCCAGCAGTCCCCTTGACCGGGACTATGGCTACACCTTC. The chain combines TRBV27 with TRBJ1-2; D gene unclear. V was pared by 5 bases and J by 3 bases, with 13 bases between. The CDR3 loop spans 14 amino acids. Germline CDR1 MNHEY, CDR2 SMNVEV (reference sequence).

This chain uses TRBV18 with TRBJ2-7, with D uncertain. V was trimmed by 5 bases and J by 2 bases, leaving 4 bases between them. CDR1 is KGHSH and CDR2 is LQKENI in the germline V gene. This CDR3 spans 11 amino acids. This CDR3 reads CASSTAYEQYF. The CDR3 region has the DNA TGTGCCAGCTCAACAGCCTACGAGCAGTACTTC. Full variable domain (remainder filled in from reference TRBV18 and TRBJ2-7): NAGVMQNPRHLVRRRGQEARLRCSPMKGHSHVYWYRQLPEEGLKFMVYLQKENIIDESGMPKERFSAEFPKEGPSILRIQQVVRGDSAAYFCASSTAYEQYFGPGTRLTVT.

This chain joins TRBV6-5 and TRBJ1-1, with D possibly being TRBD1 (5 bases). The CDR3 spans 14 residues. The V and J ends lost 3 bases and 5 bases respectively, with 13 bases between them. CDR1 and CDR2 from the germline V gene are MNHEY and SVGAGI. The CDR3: CASSYTRANTEAFF. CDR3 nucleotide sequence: TGTGCCAGCAGTTATACCAGGGCGAATACTGAAGCTTTCTTT.

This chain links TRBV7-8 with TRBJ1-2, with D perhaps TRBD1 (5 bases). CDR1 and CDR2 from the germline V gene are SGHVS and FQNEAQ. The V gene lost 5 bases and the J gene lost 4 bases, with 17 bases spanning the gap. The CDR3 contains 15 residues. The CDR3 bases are TGTGCCAGCAGCGCCCTAGGGCTCGACAGCTATGGCTACACCTTC. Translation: CASSALGLDSYGYTF.

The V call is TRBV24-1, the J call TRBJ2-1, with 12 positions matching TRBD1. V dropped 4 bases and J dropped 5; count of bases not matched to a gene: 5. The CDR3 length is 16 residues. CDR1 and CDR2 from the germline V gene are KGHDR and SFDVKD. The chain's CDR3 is CATSEVGQGAHNEQFF. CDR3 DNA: TGTGCCACCAGTGAAGTGGGACAGGGGGCCCACAATGAGCAGTTCTTC.

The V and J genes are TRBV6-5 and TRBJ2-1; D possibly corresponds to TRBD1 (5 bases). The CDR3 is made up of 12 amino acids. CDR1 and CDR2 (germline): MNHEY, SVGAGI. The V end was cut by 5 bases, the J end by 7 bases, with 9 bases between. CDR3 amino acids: CASSKRQNEQFF. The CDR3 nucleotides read TGTGCCAGCAGTAAACGACAGAATGAGCAGTTCTTC.

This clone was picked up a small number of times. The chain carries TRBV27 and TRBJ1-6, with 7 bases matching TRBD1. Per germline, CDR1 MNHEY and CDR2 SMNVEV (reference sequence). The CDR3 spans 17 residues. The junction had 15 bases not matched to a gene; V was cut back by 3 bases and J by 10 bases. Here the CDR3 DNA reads TGTGCCAGCAGTTTGAGTTCTAAGGAGGGGGCTGGATCACCCCTCCACTTT. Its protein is CASSLSSKEGAGSPLHF.

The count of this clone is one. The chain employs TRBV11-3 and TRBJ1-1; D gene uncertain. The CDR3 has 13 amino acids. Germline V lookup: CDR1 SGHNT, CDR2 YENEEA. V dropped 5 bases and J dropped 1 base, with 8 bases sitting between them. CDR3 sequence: CASSLNTNTEAFF. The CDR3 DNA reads TGTGCCAGCAGCCTCAACACGAACACTGAAGCTTTCTTT.

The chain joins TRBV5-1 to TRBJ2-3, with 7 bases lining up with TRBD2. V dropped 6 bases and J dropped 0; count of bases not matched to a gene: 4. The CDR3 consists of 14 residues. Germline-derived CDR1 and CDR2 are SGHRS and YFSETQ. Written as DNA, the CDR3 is TGCGCCAGCACCCTAGCGGTTAGCACAGATACGCAGTATTTT. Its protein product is CASTLAVSTDTQYF.

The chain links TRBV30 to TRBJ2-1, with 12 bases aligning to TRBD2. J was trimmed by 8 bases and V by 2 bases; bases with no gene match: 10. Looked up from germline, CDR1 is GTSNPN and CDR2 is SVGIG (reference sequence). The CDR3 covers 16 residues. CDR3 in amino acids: CAWSPGLAGPLHEQFF. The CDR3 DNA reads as TGTGCCTGGAGTCCCGGACTAGCGGGACCCCTCCATGAGCAGTTCTTC.

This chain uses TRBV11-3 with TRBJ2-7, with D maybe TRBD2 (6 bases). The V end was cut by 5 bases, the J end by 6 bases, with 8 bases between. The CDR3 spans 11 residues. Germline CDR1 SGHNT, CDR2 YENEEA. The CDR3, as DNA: TGTGCCAGCAGCGGGGGGAGCGAGCAGTACTTC. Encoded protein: CASSGGSEQYF.

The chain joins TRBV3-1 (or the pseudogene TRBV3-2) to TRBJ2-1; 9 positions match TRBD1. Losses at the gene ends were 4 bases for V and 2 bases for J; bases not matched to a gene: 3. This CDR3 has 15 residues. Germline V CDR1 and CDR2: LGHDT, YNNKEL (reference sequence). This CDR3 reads CASSPDRGPYNEQFF. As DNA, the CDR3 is TGTGCCAGCAGCCCGGACAGGGGCCCCTACAATGAGCAGTTCTTC.

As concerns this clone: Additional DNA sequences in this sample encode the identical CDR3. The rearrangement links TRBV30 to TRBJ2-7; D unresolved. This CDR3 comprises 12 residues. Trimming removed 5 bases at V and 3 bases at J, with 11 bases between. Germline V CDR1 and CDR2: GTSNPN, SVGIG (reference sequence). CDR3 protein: CAWSAQGYEQYF. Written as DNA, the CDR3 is TGTGCCTGGTCAGCGCAAGGCTACGAGCAGTACTTC.

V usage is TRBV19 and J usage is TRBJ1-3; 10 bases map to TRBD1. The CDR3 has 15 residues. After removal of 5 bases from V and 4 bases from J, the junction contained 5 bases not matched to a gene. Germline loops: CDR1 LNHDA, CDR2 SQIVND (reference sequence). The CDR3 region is CASSGTGVSGNTIYF. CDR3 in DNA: TGTGCCAGTAGTGGGACAGGGGTTTCGGGAAACACCATATATTTT. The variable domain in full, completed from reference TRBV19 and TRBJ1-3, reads DGGITQSPKYLFRKEGQNVTLSCEQNLNHDAMYWYRQDPGQGLRLIYYSQIVNDFQKGDIAEGYSVSREKKESFPLTVTSAQKNPTAFYLCASSGTGVSGNTIYFGEGSWLTVV.

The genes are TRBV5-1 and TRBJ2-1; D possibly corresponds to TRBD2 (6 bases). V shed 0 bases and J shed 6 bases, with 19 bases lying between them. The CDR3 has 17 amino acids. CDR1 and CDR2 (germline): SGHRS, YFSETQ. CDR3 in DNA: TGCGCCAGCAGCTTGGAAGTCGCGCGACTAGTCGGCAATGAGCAGTTCTTC. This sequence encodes CASSLEVARLVGNEQFF.

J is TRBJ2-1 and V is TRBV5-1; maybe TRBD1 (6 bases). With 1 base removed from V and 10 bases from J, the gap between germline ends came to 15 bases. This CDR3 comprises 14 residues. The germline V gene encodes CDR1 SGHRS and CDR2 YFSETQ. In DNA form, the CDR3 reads TGCGCCAGCAGCTTGAAACAGGGCACTGGAGAGCAGTTCTTC. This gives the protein CASSLKQGTGEQFF.

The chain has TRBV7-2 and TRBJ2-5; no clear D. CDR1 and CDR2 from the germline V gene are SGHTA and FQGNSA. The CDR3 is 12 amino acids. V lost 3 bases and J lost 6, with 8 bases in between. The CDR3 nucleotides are TGTGCCAGCAGCTTTGACCCCAAGACCCAGTACTTC. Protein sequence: CASSFDPKTQYF.

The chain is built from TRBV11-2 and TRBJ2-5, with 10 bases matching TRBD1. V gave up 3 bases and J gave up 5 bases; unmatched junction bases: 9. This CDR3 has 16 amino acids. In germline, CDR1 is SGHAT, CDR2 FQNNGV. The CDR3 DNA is TGTGCCAGCAGCTTGGGGCCGACAGGGGGCCTCGAGACCCAGTACTTC. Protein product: CASSLGPTGGLETQYF.

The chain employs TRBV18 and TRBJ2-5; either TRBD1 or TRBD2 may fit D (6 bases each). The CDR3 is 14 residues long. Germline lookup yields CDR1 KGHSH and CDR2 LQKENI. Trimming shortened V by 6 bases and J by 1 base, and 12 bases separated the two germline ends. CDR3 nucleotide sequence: TGTGCCAGCTCTGGGGGGCGCCTCCAAGAGACCCAGTACTTC. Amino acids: CASSGGRLQETQYF.

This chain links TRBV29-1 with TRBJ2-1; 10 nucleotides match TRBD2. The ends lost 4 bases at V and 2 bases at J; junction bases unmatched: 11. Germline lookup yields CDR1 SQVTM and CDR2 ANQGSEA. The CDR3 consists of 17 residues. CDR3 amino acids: CSVVPTSGRAAYNEQFF. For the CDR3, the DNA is TGCAGCGTTGTCCCTACCAGCGGGAGGGCCGCCTACAATGAGCAGTTCTTC.

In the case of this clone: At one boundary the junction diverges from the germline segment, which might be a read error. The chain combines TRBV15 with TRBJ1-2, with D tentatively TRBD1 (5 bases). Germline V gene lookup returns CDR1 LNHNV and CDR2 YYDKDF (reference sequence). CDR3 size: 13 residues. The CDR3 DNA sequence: TGTGCCACCAGCGGAGACAGAAACTATGGCTACACCTTC. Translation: CATSGDRNYGYTF.

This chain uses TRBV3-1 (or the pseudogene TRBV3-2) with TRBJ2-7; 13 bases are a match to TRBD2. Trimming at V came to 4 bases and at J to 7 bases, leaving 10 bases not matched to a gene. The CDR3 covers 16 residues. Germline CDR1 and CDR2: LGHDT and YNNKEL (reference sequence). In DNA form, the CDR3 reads TGTGCCAGCAGCCCGTTACAAACTAGCGGGAGGGGGGAGCAGTACTTC. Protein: CASSPLQTSGRGEQYF.

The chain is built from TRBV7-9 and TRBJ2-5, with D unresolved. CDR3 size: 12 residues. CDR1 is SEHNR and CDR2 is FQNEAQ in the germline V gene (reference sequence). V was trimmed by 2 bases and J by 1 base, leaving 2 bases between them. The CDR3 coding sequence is TGTGCCAGCAGCTTACCCCAAGAGACCCAGTACTTC. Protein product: CASSLPQETQYF.

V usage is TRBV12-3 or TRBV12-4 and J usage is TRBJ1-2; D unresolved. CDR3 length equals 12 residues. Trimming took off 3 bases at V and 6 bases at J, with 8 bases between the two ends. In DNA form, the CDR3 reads TGTGCCAGCAGTTTCGCCCTCAATGGCTACACCTTC. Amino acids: CASSFALNGYTF.

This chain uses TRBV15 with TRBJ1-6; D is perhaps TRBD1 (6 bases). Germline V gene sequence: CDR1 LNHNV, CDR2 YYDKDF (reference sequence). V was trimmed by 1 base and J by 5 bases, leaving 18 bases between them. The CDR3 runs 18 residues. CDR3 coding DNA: TGTGCCACCAGCAGAGCACTTCCGGGACAAGGGAATAATTCACCCCTCCACTTT. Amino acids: CATSRALPGQGNNSPLHF.

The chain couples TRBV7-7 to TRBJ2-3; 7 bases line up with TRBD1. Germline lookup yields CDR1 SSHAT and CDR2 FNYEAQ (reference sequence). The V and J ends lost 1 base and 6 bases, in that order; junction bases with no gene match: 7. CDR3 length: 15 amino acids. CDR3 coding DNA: TGTGCCAGCAGCTTAGGGCCCCAACAGGGGGATACGCAGTATTTT. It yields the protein CASSLGPQQGDTQYF.

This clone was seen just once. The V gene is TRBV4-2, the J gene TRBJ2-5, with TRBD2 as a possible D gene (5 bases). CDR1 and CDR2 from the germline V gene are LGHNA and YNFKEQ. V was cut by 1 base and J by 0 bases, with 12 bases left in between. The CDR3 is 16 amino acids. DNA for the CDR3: TGTGCCAGCAGCCAAGTCAATAGCGCATACCAAGAGACCCAGTACTTC. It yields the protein CASSQVNSAYQETQYF.

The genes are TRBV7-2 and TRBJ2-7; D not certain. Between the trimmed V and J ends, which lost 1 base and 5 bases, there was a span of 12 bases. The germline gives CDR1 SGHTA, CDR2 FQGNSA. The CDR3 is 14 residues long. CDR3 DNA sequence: TGTGCCAGCAGCTTAGGGGAAGTCGGGCACGAGCAGTACTTC. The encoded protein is CASSLGEVGHEQYF.